This T cell receptor (beta chain) was recorded in a study of T cell changes during pregnancy in multiple sclerosis. The assay was immunoSEQ multiplex PCR, and TCRdb's table has in-frame clones only and misses some. The sample consists of tens of thousands of clones, 85% to 95% of them appearing once. V was trimmed by 2 bases and J by 1 base, leaving 12 bases between them. The germline CDR1 and CDR2 sequences are MNHNS and SASEGT. The CDR3 runs 16 residues. This receptor was obtained from a female donor with multiple sclerosis, enrolled in a pregnancy study. Material: peripheral blood, obtained after pregnancy. The chain carries TRBV6-1 and TRBJ1-3; D ambiguous. CDR3 DNA sequence: TGTGCCAGCAGTGAAAACAGCCCAAAGTCTGGAAACACCATATATTTT. Its protein product is CASSENSPKSGNTIYF.